Presented here are 7 T cell receptor beta chains from one specimen sequenced in a study of Ad26.COV2.S vaccination and SARS-CoV-2 variants. Sequencing was performed with immunoSEQ multiplex PCR; in TCRdb, only in-frame clones are kept and a portion is missing. The table shows 410,000 or so clones, with roughly 90% occurring only once. The sample's treatment: 15 to 20 received Ad26.COV2.S at low or high dose, single or two shots; about 5 received placebo; per-sample allocation not given. Sampling occurred on day 63 after the first vaccine or placebo injection. Source: peripheral blood, taken in a trial of Ad26.COV2.S vaccine versus placebo. All receptors come from a person between 18 and 65 years old who received the Ad26.COV2.S COVID-19 vaccine or a placebo.

This clone has just one count. This sequence joins TRBV6-5 and TRBJ2-7; D ambiguous. V was pared by 8 bases and J by 1 base, with 9 bases between. This CDR3 is built from 12 residues. Germline CDR1 is MNHEY and CDR2 is SVGAGI. The CDR3 sequence is CASGRLSYEQYF. Written as DNA, the CDR3 is TGTGCCAGCGGGCGACTTTCCTACGAGCAGTACTTC.

The J gene is TRBJ2-7, the V gene TRBV11-1, with D possibly TRBD2 on 6 matching bases. Germline CDR1 and CDR2: SGHAT and FQDESV (reference sequence). The CDR3 has 14 residues. The V end was cut by 5 bases, the J end by 0 bases, with 11 bases between. This CDR3 is CASSRRDFSYEQYF. The CDR3 bases are TGTGCCAGCAGCCGGCGGGACTTCTCCTACGAGCAGTACTTC.

The chain recombines TRBV20-1 with TRBJ2-4; a possible D gene is TRBD1 (5 bases). This CDR3 is 14 amino acids long. Trimming cost V 3 bases and J 0 bases, with 9 bases left between them. Per germline, CDR1 DFQATT and CDR2 SNEGSKA (reference sequence). CDR3 coding DNA: TGCAGTGCTAGTCCAGGGCTAGCCAAAAACATTCAGTACTTC. This sequence encodes CSASPGLAKNIQYF.

The rearrangement links TRBV5-1 to TRBJ1-4, with 7 bases that match TRBD1. The trim removed 4 bases at V and 8 bases at J, leaving 11 bases unmatched. The CDR3 totals 15 residues. Germline lookup yields CDR1 SGHRS and CDR2 YFSETQ. The CDR3 here is CASSPLGRGYEKLFF. Here the CDR3 DNA reads TGCGCCAGCAGCCCTCTGGGCAGGGGGTACGAAAAACTGTTTTTT.

This clone was observed once. The rearrangement links TRBV5-1 to TRBJ2-1; no definite D call. V gave up 5 bases and J gave up 0 bases, with 12 bases separating them. The CDR3 contains 15 residues. CDR1 and CDR2 (germline): SGHRS, YFSETQ. The CDR3 loop is CASSRDTSSYNEQFF. CDR3 sequence (DNA): TGCGCCAGCAGTCGAGACACGAGCTCCTACAATGAGCAGTTCTTC.

The gene calls are TRBV11-2 and TRBJ2-7; 7 positions match TRBD2. Germline CDR1 SGHAT, CDR2 FQNNGV. Trimming removed 0 bases from V and 2 bases from J; junction bases left unmatched: 1. This CDR3 has 14 residues. The CDR3 protein is CASSLDGRPYEQYF. DNA of the CDR3: TGTGCCAGCAGCTTAGACGGGAGGCCCTACGAGCAGTACTTC.

The chain couples TRBV5-6 to TRBJ1-4, with D possibly TRBD1 on 5 matching bases. V lost 2 bases and J 8 bases, leaving 13 bases between the germline ends. The CDR3 contains 14 residues. In germline, CDR1 is SGHDT, CDR2 YYEEEE. CDR3 protein: CASSFGPGGEKLFF. DNA of the CDR3: TGTGCCAGCAGCTTCGGACCTGGGGGGGAAAAACTGTTTTTT.